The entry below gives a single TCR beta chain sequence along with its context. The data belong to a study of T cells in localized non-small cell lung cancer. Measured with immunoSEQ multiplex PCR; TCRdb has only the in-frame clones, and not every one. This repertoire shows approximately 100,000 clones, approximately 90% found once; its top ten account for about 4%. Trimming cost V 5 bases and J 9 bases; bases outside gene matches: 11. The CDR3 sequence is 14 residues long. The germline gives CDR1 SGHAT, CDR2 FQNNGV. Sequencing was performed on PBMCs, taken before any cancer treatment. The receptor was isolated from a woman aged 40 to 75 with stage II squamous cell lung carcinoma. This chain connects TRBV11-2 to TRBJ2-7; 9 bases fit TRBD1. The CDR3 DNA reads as TGTGCCAGCAGCCCCATCCCGGGACAGGGAACGCAGTACTTC. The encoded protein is CASSPIPGQGTQYF.